This T cell receptor (beta chain) is from a study of memory CD4+ T cells and cytomegalovirus serostatus. The sort gate was single viable CD3+CD4+CD8-CD45RO+ cells for memory CD4+ T cells. The trim removed 7 bases at V and 1 base at J, leaving 1 base unmatched. Germline V gene data show CDR1 as MNHNS and CDR2 as SASEGT. The CDR3 spans 13 residues. Produced via immunoSEQ multiplex PCR; TCRdb's table is partial and in-frame only. The sample has some 66,000 clones; about 70% are singletons. This clonotype was sampled from an adult in good health and CMV-seropositive. The gene calls are TRBV6-1 and TRBJ1-1; 9 nucleotides line up with TRBD1. The material sequenced was memory CD4+ T cells from blood. The CDR3 loop is CASMGQGNTEAFF. As DNA, the CDR3 is TGTGCCAGCATGGGACAGGGGAACACTGAAGCTTTCTTT.